This entry concerns a single TCR beta chain. The data are from a study of blood T cell repertoires in COVID-19. Study summary: Both acute and convalescent COVID-19 samples were obtained from the United States, Italy and Spain. Sample material is recorded as cDNA or gDNA derived from T cells, B-cell-depleted T cells, or PBMCs.

Original handling: Using reference gene primer amplification, nucleated cell counts were estimated. The method was immunoSEQ multiplex PCR; TCRdb's version includes in-frame clones alone and lacks a portion of them. V and J calls and clone size are those listed in that table; D and trimming were worked out from the DNA. The sample holds hundreds of thousands of clones, 83% seen once. CDR3 size: 14 residues. The junction had 3 bases not matched to a gene; V was cut back by 3 bases and J by 5 bases. CDR1 and CDR2 from the germline V gene are SGHKS and YYEKEE (reference sequence). Seattle patients were enrolled during active infection and followed longitudinally.

The receptor was derived from a woman aged 30 to 39 with COVID-19, enrolled during active disease. The genes are TRBV5-5 and TRBJ2-1; the match to TRBD2 covers 9 bases. The material sequenced was peripheral blood. The CDR3 reads CASSWGTSHNEQFF. The CDR3 DNA follows: TGTGCCAGCAGCTGGGGGACTAGCCACAATGAGCAGTTCTTC.